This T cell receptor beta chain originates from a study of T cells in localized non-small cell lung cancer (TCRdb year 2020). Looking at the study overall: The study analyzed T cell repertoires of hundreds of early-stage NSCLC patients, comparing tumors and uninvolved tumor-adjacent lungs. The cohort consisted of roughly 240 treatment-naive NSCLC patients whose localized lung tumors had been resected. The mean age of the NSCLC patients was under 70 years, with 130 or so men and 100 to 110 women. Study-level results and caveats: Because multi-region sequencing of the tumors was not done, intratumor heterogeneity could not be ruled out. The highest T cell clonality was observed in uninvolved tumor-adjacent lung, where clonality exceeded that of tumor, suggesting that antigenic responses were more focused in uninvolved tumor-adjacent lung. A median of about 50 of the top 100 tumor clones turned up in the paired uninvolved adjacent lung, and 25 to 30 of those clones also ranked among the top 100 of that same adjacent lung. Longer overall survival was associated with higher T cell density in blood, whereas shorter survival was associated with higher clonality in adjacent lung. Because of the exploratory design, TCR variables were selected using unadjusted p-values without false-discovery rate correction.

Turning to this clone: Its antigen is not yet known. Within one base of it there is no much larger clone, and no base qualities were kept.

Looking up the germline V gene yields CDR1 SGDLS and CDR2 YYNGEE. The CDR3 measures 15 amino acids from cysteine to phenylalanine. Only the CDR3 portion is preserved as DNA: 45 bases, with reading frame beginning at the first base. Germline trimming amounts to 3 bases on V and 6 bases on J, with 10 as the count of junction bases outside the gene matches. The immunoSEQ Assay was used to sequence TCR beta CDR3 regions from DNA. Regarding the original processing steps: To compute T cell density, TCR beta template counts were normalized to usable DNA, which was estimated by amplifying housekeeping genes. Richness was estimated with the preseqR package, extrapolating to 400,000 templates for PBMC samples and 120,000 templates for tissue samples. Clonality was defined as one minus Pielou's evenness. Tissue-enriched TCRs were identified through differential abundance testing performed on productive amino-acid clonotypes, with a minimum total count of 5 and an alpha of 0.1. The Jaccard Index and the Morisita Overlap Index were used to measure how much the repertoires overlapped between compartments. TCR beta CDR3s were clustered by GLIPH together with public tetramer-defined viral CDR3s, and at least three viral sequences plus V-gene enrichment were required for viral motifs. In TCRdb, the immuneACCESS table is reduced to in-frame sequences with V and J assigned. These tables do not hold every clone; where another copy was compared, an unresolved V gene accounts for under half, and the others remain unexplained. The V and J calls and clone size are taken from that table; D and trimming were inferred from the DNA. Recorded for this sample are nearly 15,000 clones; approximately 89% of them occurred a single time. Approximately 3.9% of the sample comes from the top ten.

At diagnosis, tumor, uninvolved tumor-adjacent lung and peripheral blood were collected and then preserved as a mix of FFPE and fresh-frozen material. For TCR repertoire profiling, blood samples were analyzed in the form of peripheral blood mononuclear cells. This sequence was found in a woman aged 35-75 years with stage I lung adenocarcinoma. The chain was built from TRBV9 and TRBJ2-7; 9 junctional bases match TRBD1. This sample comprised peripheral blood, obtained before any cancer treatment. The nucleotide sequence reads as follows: TGTGCCAGCAGCGCGACAGGGGGAGAAATGAGCGAGCAGTACTTC. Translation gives CASSATGGEMSEQYF. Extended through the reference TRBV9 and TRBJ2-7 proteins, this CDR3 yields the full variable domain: DSGVTQTPKHLITATGQRVTLRCSPRSGDLSVYWYQQSLDQGLQFLIQYYNGEERAKGNILERFSAQQFPDLHSELNLSSLELGDSALYFCASSATGGEMSEQYFGPGTRLTVT.